One and the same sample provided the 17 T cell receptor beta chains below, sequenced in a study of T cell repertoires in cytomegalovirus infection. TCRdb reprocessed the reads via MiXCR and lists one record per CDR3 protein. The sample records under 150,000 distinct CDR3 sequences, around 30% being singletons. Their specific antigens are unknown. Sequencing was performed on CD8+ T cells from cultured PBMCs, taken from culture after CMV antigen stimulation. The receptor set was obtained from a human donor in good health (CMV status not recorded). Some clones in this sample may be carry-over from other donors' samples.

This clonotype came up a few times. The J gene is TRBJ2-7, the V gene TRBV7-6, with TRBD1 matching 7 bases. V was pared by 5 bases and J by 2 bases, with 6 bases of the junction left unmatched. Per the germline V gene, CDR1 is SGHVS and CDR2 is FNYEAQ. There are 14 residues in the CDR3. Written as DNA, the CDR3 is TGTGCCAGCAGCCCAAGGGACAGCACCTACGAGCAGTACTTC. Its protein is CASSPRDSTYEQYF.

This clonotype was observed at least ten times. A much more abundant neighbour one base away suggests this may be a read error. The V and J genes are TRBV12-3 or TRBV12-4 and TRBJ1-2, with D possibly matching TRBD1 (6 bases). The CDR3 totals 12 residues. The V gene lost 5 bases and the J gene lost 5 bases, with 9 bases spanning the gap. CDR3 residues: CASSIGGYGYTF. The CDR3 DNA is TGTGCCAGCAGTATAGGGGGATATGGCTACACCTTC.

This chain joins TRBV6-1 and TRBJ2-1, with D tentatively TRBD2 (6 bases). The germline V gene encodes CDR1 MNHNS and CDR2 SASEGT. This CDR3 is built from 16 residues. Trimming removed 6 bases at V and 2 bases at J, with 17 bases between. The CDR3 nucleotides read TGTGCCAGCAGGCTTAGATTAGCGGCCCCCTACAATGAGCAGTTCTTC. Translation gives CASRLRLAAPYNEQFF.

Ten or more counts support this clonotype. The J gene is TRBJ2-7, the V gene TRBV7-2; the match to TRBD1 covers 7 bases. CDR1 SGHTA and CDR2 FQGNSA come from the germline V gene. After removal of 5 bases from V and 0 bases from J, the junction contained 7 bases not matched to a gene. The CDR3 is 15 residues long. CDR3 protein: CASSPVRDSSYEQYF. The CDR3 nucleotides read TGTGCCAGCAGCCCTGTTCGGGACAGCTCCTACGAGCAGTACTTC.

There are a few counts of this clonotype. The junction does not match germline at one end; this may be a read error. The chain recombines TRBV4-1 with TRBJ1-1; possible D gene TRBD1, 5 bases. In germline, CDR1 is MGHRA, CDR2 YSYEKL. CDR3 length: 15 amino acids. The CDR3 bases are TGTGCCAGCAGCCAAGAGAACAGGCAGAACACTGAAGCTTTCTTT. Translating it yields CASSQENRQNTEAFF.

The rearrangement uses TRBV12-3 or TRBV12-4 and TRBJ1-2; no firm D call. Trimming stripped 3 bases from V and 5 bases from J, with 16 bases between. This CDR3 is 15 amino acids long. In nucleotides, the CDR3 is TGTGCCAGCAGTTTTACCCCGGCACCACCTTATGGCTACACCTTC. Protein: CASSFTPAPPYGYTF.

The sample holds a few counts of this clonotype. This rearrangement joins TRBV12-3 or TRBV12-4 to TRBJ1-4; 9 bases line up with TRBD1. The trim removed 6 bases at V and 5 bases at J, leaving 1 base unmatched. The CDR3 spans 13 residues. Here the CDR3 DNA reads TGTGCCAGCAGCGGGACAGGGAATGAAAAACTGTTTTTT. As protein: CASSGTGNEKLFF.

This clonotype appeared a few times. V is TRBV18 and J is TRBJ1-5, with D possibly matching TRBD1 (6 bases). The V gene's germline CDR1 is KGHSH and CDR2 LQKENI. Trimming cost V 4 bases and J 2 bases, with 12 bases left between them. The CDR3 has 15 amino acids. The CDR3, as DNA: TGTGCCAGCTCACAGCAACAGGGCGGCAATCAGCCCCAGCATTTT. It codes for CASSQQQGGNQPQHF.

This clonotype appeared many times. This chain links TRBV7-8 with TRBJ2-5; D not certain. The CDR3 is 15 amino acids. CDR1 and CDR2 (germline): SGHVS, FQNEAQ. The V end lost 0 bases, the J end lost 4 bases, and 12 bases lay between the germline ends. Here the CDR3 reads CASSLALGWAETQYF. In DNA form, the CDR3 reads TGTGCCAGCAGCTTAGCGCTCGGGTGGGCAGAGACCCAGTACTTC. Filled out from reference TRBV7-8 and TRBJ2-5, the complete variable domain reads GAGVSQSPRYKVAKRGQDVALRCDPISGHVSLFWYQQALGQGPEFLTYFQNEAQLDKSGLPSDRFFAERPEGSVSTLKIQRTQQEDSAVYLCASSLALGWAETQYFGPGTRLLVL.

The chain joins TRBV7-8 to TRBJ1-3, with D unclear. Trimming took 1 base from V and 0 from J, leaving 16 bases between them. This CDR3 region has 18 residues. Germline CDR1 and CDR2: SGHVS and FQNEAQ. CDR3 nucleotides: TGTGCCAGCAGCTTAGTCGTACGGCAGCTGAGCTCTGGAAACACCATATATTTT. It specifies CASSLVVRQLSSGNTIYF.

This clonotype was recorded a few times. This chain links TRBV27 with TRBJ1-2, with TRBD1 as a possible D gene (6 bases). CDR3 length equals 13 residues. Germline V gene sequence: CDR1 MNHEY, CDR2 SMNVEV (reference sequence). V was shortened by 2 bases and J by 5 bases, with 9 bases between the two germline ends. Here the CDR3 DNA reads TGTGCCAGCAGTTTAGACACAGGGTATGGCTACACCTTC. Protein: CASSLDTGYGYTF.

The chain links TRBV2 to TRBJ1-5; D not resolved. V shed 5 bases and J shed 5 bases, with 7 bases lying between them. The CDR3 extends over 12 amino acids. Germline-derived CDR1 and CDR2 are SNHLY and FYNNEI. The CDR3, as DNA: TGTGCCAGCAGTACGGGCGATCAGCCCCAGCATTTT. Protein product: CASSTGDQPQHF.

This clonotype was observed a few times. This chain uses TRBV7-9 with TRBJ2-3; D unresolved. From germline, CDR1 is SEHNR and CDR2 FQNEAQ (reference sequence). The CDR3 contains 13 residues. Trimming pared 3 bases from V and 3 bases from J, leaving 7 bases between. Here the CDR3 DNA reads TGTGCCAGCAGCTTCCCAACAACAGATACGCAGTATTTT. Amino acid sequence: CASSFPTTDTQYF.

Details on this clonotype: Its ends do not fully match the called genes, so a read error is possible. This chain links TRBV7-2 with TRBJ2-7; 8 bases map to TRBD1. This CDR3 is 14 amino acids long. Germline lookup yields CDR1 SGHTA and CDR2 FQGNSA. Here the CDR3 reads CASRFETGVLEQYF. Written as DNA, the CDR3 is TGTGCCAGCCGCTTTGAGACAGGGGTCCTCGAGCAGTACTTC.

This clonotype was picked up a small number of times. The rearrangement uses TRBV12-3 or TRBV12-4 and TRBJ2-7, with a tentative D call TRBD1 (6 bases). The CDR3 spans 14 residues. V lost 6 bases and J 0 bases, leaving 12 bases between the germline ends. CDR3 coding DNA: TGTGCCAGCAGACTACAGGGAATCTCCTACGAGCAGTACTTC. Protein: CASRLQGISYEQYF.

The rearrangement links TRBV28 to TRBJ1-2, with 8 bases lining up with TRBD1. This CDR3 has 14 residues. The germline gives CDR1 MDHEN, CDR2 SYDVKM. The V segment lost 3 bases and the J segment 7 bases; nucleotides outside the gene matches: 7. In nucleotides, the CDR3 is TGTGCCAGCAGTTTTTCAGTTACAGGGGGTGGCTACACCTTC. Translated, it gives CASSFSVTGGGYTF.

This clonotype has a handful of counts. The rearrangement joins TRBV5-1 to TRBJ1-2, with 8 bases that match TRBD1. Germline lookup yields CDR1 SGHRS and CDR2 YFSETQ. The ends lost 3 bases at V and 8 bases at J; junction bases unmatched: 12. The CDR3 contains 15 residues. The chain's CDR3 is CASSSTGVPYGGYTF. For the CDR3, the DNA is TGCGCCAGCAGCTCGACAGGGGTTCCGTACGGGGGCTACACCTTC. The full variable domain, rest sourced from reference TRBV5-1 and TRBJ1-2, is KAGVTQTPRYLIKTRGQQVTLSCSPISGHRSVSWYQQTPGQGLQFLFEYFSETQRNKGNFPGRFSGRQFSNSRSEMNVSTLELGDSALYLCASSSTGVPYGGYTFGSGTRLTVV.